A single sample gave rise to the 25 T cell receptor beta chains below, sequenced in a study of T cell changes during pregnancy in multiple sclerosis. Profiled with immunoSEQ multiplex PCR; TCRdb holds only in-frame clones, not every one. Among tens of thousands of clones listed, around 94% were seen once. The specimen comprised peripheral blood, sampled in the third trimester of pregnancy. These receptors were taken from a female donor with multiple sclerosis, enrolled in a pregnancy study.

The chain is built from TRBV5-1 and TRBJ2-7, with D perhaps matching TRBD1 (6 bases). The ends were cut back, 4 bases at V and 0 bases at J, with 8 bases in the middle. The germline V gene encodes CDR1 SGHRS and CDR2 YFSETQ. The CDR3 loop spans 13 amino acids. The CDR3 is CASSRDNSYEQYF. CDR3 nucleotides: TGCGCCAGCAGCCGGGACAACTCCTACGAGCAGTACTTC.

The chain uses TRBV19 and TRBJ2-1; 7 bases align to TRBD1. V dropped 5 bases and J dropped 4; count of bases not matched to a gene: 8. The length of the CDR3 is 15 residues. Germline V lookup: CDR1 LNHDA, CDR2 SQIVND (reference sequence). In DNA form, the CDR3 reads TGTGCCAGTAGTCAGGGGGACACCGTTTACAATGAGCAGTTCTTC. Protein product: CASSQGDTVYNEQFF.

CDR3 residues: CASRESSSYNEQFF. The CDR3 nucleotides are TGCGCCAGCAGAGAATCTAGCTCCTACAATGAGCAGTTCTTC. The V and J genes are TRBV5-1 and TRBJ2-1; D is unresolved. Trimming removed 5 bases at V and 0 bases at J, with 9 bases between. The CDR3 runs to 14 residues. The germline V gene encodes CDR1 SGHRS and CDR2 YFSETQ.

V is TRBV2 and J is TRBJ1-4, with TRBD1 matching 7 bases. V was clipped by 3 bases and J by 5 bases; unmatched bases: 9. Looked up from germline, CDR1 is SNHLY and CDR2 is FYNNEI. CDR3 length: 16 residues. CDR3 in amino acids: CASSDAGTVGNEKLFF. CDR3 sequence (DNA): TGTGCCAGCAGTGATGCCGGGACAGTAGGAAATGAAAAACTGTTTTTT.

V is TRBV27 and J is TRBJ2-1, with 13 positions matching TRBD2. Trimming cost V 2 bases and J 7 bases; bases outside gene matches: 5. CDR3 size: 16 residues. Germline values: CDR1 MNHEY, CDR2 SMNVEV (reference sequence). The CDR3 DNA sequence: TGTGCCAGCAGTTTAATGACTAGCGGGAGGACTAATGAGCAGTTCTTC. Its protein product is CASSLMTSGRTNEQFF.

The chain links TRBV29-1 to TRBJ2-1; 12 bases are shared with TRBD2. Germline V lookup: CDR1 SQVTM, CDR2 ANQGSEA. The CDR3 covers 17 residues. V trimming: 4 bases; J trimming: 0 bases; junction bases outside the gene matches: 7. CDR3 sequence (DNA): TGCAGCGTTGCCGGGACTAGCGGGCCGAGCTCCTACAATGAGCAGTTCTTC. Residues: CSVAGTSGPSSYNEQFF.

The rearrangement joins TRBV11-1 to TRBJ1-2; 8 nucleotides agree with TRBD1. CDR1 and CDR2 from the germline V gene are SGHAT and FQDESV (reference sequence). V shed 6 bases and J 0 bases; nucleotides not matched to a gene: 12. The CDR3 contains 17 residues. The chain's CDR3 is CASSTGQGLLSNYGYTF. The CDR3 coding sequence is TGTGCCAGCAGTACAGGACAGGGATTATTATCTAACTATGGCTACACCTTC.

This chain joins TRBV5-1 and TRBJ2-1; D is unresolved. V lost 0 bases and J 5 bases, leaving 9 bases between the germline ends. CDR3 size: 14 residues. Germline lookup yields CDR1 SGHRS and CDR2 YFSETQ. CDR3 in DNA: TGCGCCAGCAGCTTGGGACTTATTAACAATGAGCAGTTCTTC. Encoded protein: CASSLGLINNEQFF.

The CDR3 is CASSGLPGANVLTF. The CDR3 nucleotides are TGTGCCAGTTCAGGGCTCCCTGGGGCCAACGTCCTGACTTTC. The chain links TRBV9 to TRBJ2-6, with TRBD1 as a possible D gene (5 bases). Between the trimmed V and J ends, which lost 8 bases and 2 bases, there was a span of 11 bases. From germline, CDR1 is SGDLS and CDR2 YYNGEE. There are 14 residues in the CDR3.

The chain links TRBV7-6 to TRBJ1-5; 8 bases are shared with TRBD1. The germline V gene encodes CDR1 SGHVS and CDR2 FNYEAQ. Trimming removed 5 bases from V and 5 bases from J; junction bases left unmatched: 11. The CDR3 has 16 amino acids. Here the CDR3 DNA reads TGTGCCAGCAGCCTAGGACAGGGTGGGGATGATCAGCCCCAGCATTTT. It yields the protein CASSLGQGGDDQPQHF.

The chain links TRBV6-1 to TRBJ2-7, with D possibly TRBD2 on 5 matching bases. From germline, CDR1 is MNHNS and CDR2 SASEGT. This CDR3 has 13 amino acids. V dropped 6 bases and J dropped 3 bases, with 12 bases sitting between them. The CDR3 DNA follows: TGTGCCAGCAGAGCCGGACTGTACTACGAGCAGTACTTC. The encoded protein is CASRAGLYYEQYF.

This chain joins TRBV7-2 and TRBJ2-7, with 9 nucleotides matching TRBD2. The germline V gene encodes CDR1 SGHTA and CDR2 FQGNSA. CDR3 length: 18 residues. The V segment lost 3 bases and the J segment 1 base; nucleotides outside the gene matches: 13. The CDR3 region is CASSFEMAGGLISYEQYF. The CDR3 nucleotides are TGTGCCAGCAGCTTCGAGATGGCGGGAGGGCTGATTTCCTACGAGCAGTACTTC.

The V gene is TRBV27, the J gene TRBJ2-5; TRBD1 aligns across 11 bases. This CDR3 contains 15 residues. With V trimmed by 6 bases and J by 2 bases, 5 bases remained unmatched. In germline, CDR1 is MNHEY, CDR2 SMNVEV (reference sequence). The DNA of the CDR3 is TGTGCCAGCAGGCCGGGACAGGGGGTACAAGAGACCCAGTACTTC. Translation gives CASRPGQGVQETQYF.

This clone was counted once. CDR3 DNA: TGTGCCAGCAGCCCCGGACTAGGCAGCGAGCAGTACTTC. Encoded protein: CASSPGLGSEQYF. V and J are TRBV7-2 and TRBJ2-7, with 7 bases lining up with TRBD2. J gave up 6 bases and V 5 bases, and 7 bases lay outside the gene matches. The germline CDR1 and CDR2 sequences are SGHTA and FQGNSA. The CDR3 has 13 residues.

This CDR3 is CASSPRGAAGATQETQYF. The CDR3 DNA reads TGTGCCAGCAGCCCACGTGGGGCAGCGGGAGCGACCCAAGAGACCCAGTACTTC. V gene TRBV9 combines with J gene TRBJ2-5; 8 bases align to TRBD2. In germline, CDR1 is SGDLS, CDR2 YYNGEE. The V gene end was trimmed by 4 bases and the J gene end by 1 base; junction bases not matched to a gene: 15. The CDR3 is made up of 18 amino acids.

The chain recombines TRBV29-1 with TRBJ2-7; D gene ambiguous. This CDR3 region has 15 residues. Germline assignment: CDR1 SQVTM and CDR2 ANQGSEA. Trimming removed 3 bases from V and 0 bases from J, with 15 bases in between. The chain's CDR3 is CSVDRSGSSSYEQYF. The CDR3 DNA is TGCAGCGTTGATCGATCAGGCTCCAGCTCCTACGAGCAGTACTTC.

This rearrangement joins TRBV5-1 to TRBJ1-3, with D tentatively TRBD1 (6 bases). Per the germline V gene, CDR1 is SGHRS and CDR2 is YFSETQ. Trimming cost V 4 bases and J 0 bases, with 14 bases left between them. The CDR3 spans 16 residues. The CDR3 DNA is TGCGCCAGCAGCCCTCAGGGGTTAAGCTCTGGAAACACCATATATTTT. This gives the protein CASSPQGLSSGNTIYF.

This sequence joins TRBV7-9 and TRBJ1-3; D call uncertain. CDR1 SEHNR and CDR2 FQNEAQ come from the germline V gene (reference sequence). V was shortened by 4 bases and J by 4 bases, with 5 bases between the two germline ends. This CDR3 is built from 12 residues. This chain's CDR3 is CASSSTGNTIYF. The CDR3 coding sequence is TGTGCCAGCAGCTCCACAGGAAACACCATATATTTT.

This clone was seen only once. The chain carries TRBV7-9 and TRBJ1-5, with 7 bases that match TRBD1. Per the germline V gene, CDR1 is SEHNR and CDR2 is FQNEAQ (reference sequence). The CDR3 loop spans 15 amino acids. Trimming at V came to 1 base and at J to 4 bases, leaving 4 bases not matched to a gene. Here the CDR3 DNA reads TGTGCCAGCAGCTTAGGACAGGGCGCGAATCAGCCCCAGCATTTT. It is translated as CASSLGQGANQPQHF.

The chain couples TRBV7-2 to TRBJ1-5, with D tentatively TRBD1 (6 bases). Germline CDR1 reads SGHTA; CDR2 reads FQGNSA. The ends were cut back, 1 base at V and 7 bases at J, with 14 bases in the middle. This CDR3 spans 15 amino acids. CDR3 amino acids: CASSLVSGAGQPQHF. The CDR3 bases are TGTGCCAGCAGCTTAGTCTCAGGGGCCGGGCAGCCCCAGCATTTT.

DNA for the CDR3: TGTGCCAGCAGTTTATCGGGACTAGGCTACGAGCAGTACTTC. It is translated as CASSLSGLGYEQYF. The chain combines TRBV28 with TRBJ2-7, with 8 bases lining up with TRBD2. This CDR3 is built from 14 residues. V shed 1 base, J shed 3 bases, and the junction held 2 bases outside the gene matches. The germline CDR1 and CDR2 sequences are MDHEN and SYDVKM.

The gene calls are TRBV5-4 and TRBJ1-3; TRBD1 matches 9 bases. The junction had 8 bases not matched to a gene; V was cut back by 4 bases and J by 3 bases. This CDR3 contains 16 residues. CDR1 is SGHNT and CDR2 is YYREEE in the germline V gene (reference sequence). This chain's CDR3 is CASSSPGQGFGNTIYF. Written as DNA, the CDR3 is TGTGCCAGCAGCAGCCCGGGACAGGGCTTTGGAAACACCATATATTTT.

The J gene is TRBJ1-6, the V gene TRBV30, with D perhaps TRBD1 (6 bases). The germline V gene encodes CDR1 GTSNPN and CDR2 SVGIG (reference sequence). V shed 3 bases and J shed 6 bases, with 12 bases lying between them. The length of the CDR3 is 14 residues. The CDR3 loop is CAWRHRESNSPLHF. The CDR3 DNA sequence: TGTGCCTGGAGACACAGGGAAAGTAATTCACCCCTCCACTTT. Filled out from reference TRBV30 and TRBJ1-6, the complete variable domain reads SQTIHQWPATLVQPVGSPLSLECTVEGTSNPNLYWYRQAAGRGLQLLFYSVGIGQISSEVPQNLSASRPQDRQFILSSKKLLLSDSGFYLCAWRHRESNSPLHFGNGTRLTVT.

The J gene is TRBJ2-4, the V gene TRBV7-9; D might be TRBD2 (7 bases). Germline V gene data show CDR1 as SEHNR and CDR2 as FQNEAQ (reference sequence). The CDR3 extends over 14 amino acids. Trimming shortened V by 1 base and J by 5 bases, and 9 bases separated the two germline ends. CDR3 nucleotides: TGTGCCAGCAGCTTAGTCGGGGGGCAAAACATTCAGTACTTC. Its protein is CASSLVGGQNIQYF. Using reference TRBV7-9 and TRBJ2-4 for the parts outside the CDR3, the full variable domain is DTGVSQNPRHKITKRGQNVTFRCDPISEHNRLYWYRQTLGQGPEFLTYFQNEAQLEKSRLLSDRFSAERPKGSFSTLEIQRTEQGDSAMYLCASSLVGGQNIQYFGAGTRLSVL.

The chain links TRBV10-2 to TRBJ2-1; 8 nucleotides agree with TRBD2. Germline loops: CDR1 WSHSY, CDR2 SAAADI. This CDR3 comprises 13 residues. V lost 3 bases to trimming and J lost 7 bases; unmatched junction nucleotides: 2. The CDR3 here is CASSDGTSNEQFF. Here the CDR3 DNA reads TGCGCCAGCAGTGATGGGACTAGTAATGAGCAGTTCTTC.